The clone carrying this T cell receptor (beta chain) was recorded at least ten times. The record originates from a study of metastatic and nonmetastatic thyroid tumors. Study context: Both malignant and benign thyroid patients supplied peripheral blood and tumor or nodule tissue samples, across which the repertoires of these patients were then compared.

In the source study's methods: Researchers built a distant-metastasis classifier for papillary thyroid cancer that drew on CDR3 differences across clinicopathological groups. TCRdb reprocessed the PCR reads via MiXCR. What appears here as the V and J calls and clone size reflects TCRdb's work, not the paper's. The sample has roughly 30,000 clones, around 15% seen once; the top ten hold about 4.8%. Thyroid surgery had not been preceded by any treatment in any patient. Per germline, CDR1 MNHEY and CDR2 SVGAGI. Trimming removed 2 bases at V and 6 bases at J, with 4 bases between. The CDR3 is 11 amino acids.

Sequenced material: blood. The chain joins TRBV6-5 to TRBJ1-1, with D unclear. The receptor's source is a female donor with papillary thyroid cancer or a benign thyroid nodule (not recorded which). Some clones in this sample may be carry-over from other donors' samples. The DNA of the CDR3 is TGTGCCAGCAGTTACCAACCTGAAGCTTTCTTT. It encodes CASSYQPEAFF.